Listed below are T cell receptor beta chains from one sample, sequenced in a study of blood T cell repertoires in COVID-19. Here immunoSEQ multiplex PCR was the method, and the copy in TCRdb shows in-frame clones only, minus some. The table has fewer than 400,000 clones, about 89% seen once. Sequenced material: PBMCs or T cells enriched from blood (not recorded which). These receptors were collected from a man in his fifties or sixties who had recovered from COVID-19. CDR3s include the opening cysteine and the closing phenylalanine or tryptophan. A D gene is named only where the DNA matches it firmly. Only part of the rows carry a size: once, few, many, or a class if the clone is expanded.

TRBV7-2	TRBJ1-4	TRBD1	-	CASSRAGGLVEKLFF	TGTGCCAGCAGCAGGGCAGGGGGCTTGGTTGAAAAACTGTTTTTT
TRBV18	TRBJ2-7	TRBD1	-	CASSPVGTGGKNEQYF	TGTGCCAGCTCACCAGTAGGGACAGGGGGTAAAAACGAGCAGTACTTC
TRBV21-1	TRBJ2-1	-	-	CASSKDWGASGRGNEQFF	TGTGCCAGCAGCAAAGATTGGGGCGCTAGCGGGAGAGGTAATGAGCAGTTCTTC
TRBV7-8	TRBJ2-7	TRBD2	-	CASSPTPRTSGFYEQYF	TGTGCCAGCAGCCCTACTCCCCGGACTAGCGGATTCTACGAGCAGTACTTC
TRBV11-1	TRBJ2-2	TRBD2	-	CASSLASGRAGELFF	TGTGCCAGCAGCTTAGCAAGCGGGAGGGCCGGGGAGCTGTTTTTT
TRBV6-5	TRBJ1-1	TRBD1	-	CASRYRGNTEAFF	TGTGCCAGCAGGTACAGGGGGAACACTGAAGCTTTCTTT
TRBV4-1	TRBJ2-2	-	-	CASSQDRVNTGELFF	TGCGCCAGCAGCCAAGATCGGGTGAACACCGGGGAGCTGTTTTTT
TRBV4-2	TRBJ2-7	-	few	CASSQDIPPYEQYF	TGTGCCAGCAGCCAAGATATCCCTCCCTACGAGCAGTACTTC
TRBV28	TRBJ1-1	-	-	CASSLAGGNTEAFF	TGTGCCAGCAGTTTAGCGGGTGGGAACACTGAAGCTTTCTTT
TRBV9	TRBJ2-2	TRBD2	-	CASRDRTSGDTGELFF	TGTGCCAGCAGGGACCGGACTAGCGGTGACACCGGGGAGCTGTTTTTT
TRBV24-1	TRBJ1-5	TRBD1	-	CATSDRTGDSNQPQHF	TGTGCCACCAGTGATAGGACAGGGGATAGCAATCAGCCCCAGCATTTT
TRBV29-1	TRBJ2-7	TRBD2	-	CSVLGLASTYEQYF	TGCAGCGTCCTCGGACTAGCGTCAACCTACGAGCAGTACTTC
TRBV4-1	TRBJ2-7	-	-	CASSQGAQGYYEQYF	TGCGCCAGCAGCCAAGGAGCGCAGGGGTACTACGAGCAGTACTTC